This T cell receptor beta chain appears in the sequencing data of a study of CD8 T cells in ankylosing spondylitis. Study-level results: A TCR beta motif of several highly homologous variants appeared characteristic of ankylosing spondylitis blood. Reportedly, matched ankylosing spondylitis synovial fluid was significantly enriched for disease-linked clones. A subset of motif variants has previously been described in the synovial fluid and blood of reactive arthritis.

V was shortened by 7 bases and J by 0 bases, with 12 bases between the two germline ends. This CDR3 is 15 amino acids long. The sample holds a few counts of this clonotype. The target antigen is unknown. One entry per CDR3 protein results from TCRdb running MiXCR on the 5' RACE reads. In the table there are 670,000 or so distinct CDR3 sequences, over 15% of which are singletons. The rearrangement joins TRBV12-3 or TRBV12-4 to TRBJ1-4; TRBD1 might be the D (5 bases). This sequence originates from a male donor with ankylosing spondylitis. Sequenced: blood, either unsorted or a sorted T cell fraction (not recorded which). The CDR3 DNA follows: TGTGCCAGCACCAGGACACCAGCAACTAATGAAAAACTGTTTTTT. It is translated as CASTRTPATNEKLFF.